The table lists the clone carrying this TCR beta chain with a few counts. The antigen is undetermined. The record originates from a study of chemoradiotherapy in HPV16-positive cancers. At the level of the study: A couple of HPV16-positive patients' cells yielded candidate HPV-specific clones and common motifs.

The CDR3 totals 14 residues. Germline V gene lookup returns CDR1 SGHVS and CDR2 FNYEAQ. The ends were cut back, 3 bases at V and 0 bases at J, with 5 bases in the middle. Overall study findings and caveats: Candidate HPV-specific clones and E7-related TCR motifs grew in tumor during treatment. In HPV16-positive patients, HPV-responsive T-cell expansion tracked better recurrence-free survival.

Measured with immunoSEQ multiplex PCR; TCRdb has only the in-frame clones, and not every one. The sample contains approximately 13,000 clones, 77% of which appear only once. V gene TRBV7-6 combines with J gene TRBJ2-2; D not certain. This TCR came from a human donor with HPV-associated anogenital cancer. Collection took place from a patient who underwent chemoradiotherapy. CDR3 protein: CASSFLSNTGELFF. In DNA form, the CDR3 reads TGTGCCAGCAGCTTTCTCTCGAACACCGGGGAGCTGTTTTTT.